Below, 5 T cell receptor beta chains from the same sample are listed, as sequenced in a study of blood T cell repertoires in COVID-19. Method: immunoSEQ multiplex PCR; TCRdb's copy keeps in-frame clones and lacks some. This sample has 290,000 or so clones, with 90% to 95% found just once. The specimen was peripheral blood. These receptors all stem from a woman aged 25-40 years with COVID-19, enrolled during active disease.

This rearrangement joins TRBV5-4 to TRBJ1-1; 7 bases map to TRBD1. With V trimmed by 4 bases and J by 4 bases, 4 bases remained unmatched. This CDR3 has 13 amino acids. Germline loops: CDR1 SGHNT, CDR2 YYREEE (reference sequence). The CDR3 DNA is TGTGCCAGCAGCCCAGAGGGGGCCACTGAAGCTTTCTTT. Translation gives CASSPEGATEAFF.

The chain couples TRBV27 to TRBJ1-4; D is ambiguous. This CDR3 comprises 14 residues. The germline CDR1 and CDR2 sequences are MNHEY and SMNVEV (reference sequence). Trimming cost V 4 bases and J 2 bases, with 8 bases left between them. In DNA form, the CDR3 reads TGTGCCAGCAGTTCCAGAACGACTAATGAAAAACTGTTTTTT. The encoded protein is CASSSRTTNEKLFF.

The rearrangement links TRBV7-3 to TRBJ2-1; D gene unclear. Trimming removed 3 bases from V and 9 bases from J, with 12 bases in between. The CDR3 runs to 13 residues. Germline V gene sequence: CDR1 SGHTA, CDR2 FQGTGA. The CDR3 loop is CASSLLVSGEQFF. CDR3 nucleotide sequence: TGTGCCAGCAGCTTGCTAGTCTCCGGTGAGCAGTTCTTC. Based on the CDR3 plus reference TRBV7-3 and TRBJ2-1, the full variable domain is GAGVSQTPSNKVTEKGKYVELRCDPISGHTALYWYRQSLGQGPEFLIYFQGTGAADDSGLPNDRFFAVRPEGSVSTLKIQRTERGDSAVYLCASSLLVSGEQFFGPGTRLTVL.

This chain connects TRBV19 to TRBJ1-2; weak D call: TRBD1 (5 bases). CDR1 LNHDA and CDR2 SQIVND come from the germline V gene (reference sequence). Trimming removed 1 base at V and 8 bases at J, with 8 bases between. CDR3 length: 12 residues. CDR3 sequence: CASSIGGGGYTF. CDR3 coding DNA: TGTGCCAGTAGTATAGGGGGCGGCGGCTACACCTTC.

The chain carries TRBV7-9 and TRBJ1-5; 8 bases map to TRBD1. The junction had 10 bases not matched to a gene; V was cut back by 5 bases and J by 1 base. CDR1 is SEHNR and CDR2 is FQNEAQ in the germline V gene (reference sequence). This CDR3 is built from 17 residues. CDR3 bases: TGTGCCAGCAGCAGAGGGGGAACAGGGGGAAGCAATCAGCCCCAGCATTTT. This encodes CASSRGGTGGSNQPQHF.